This T cell receptor (beta chain) was sequenced in a study of blood T cell repertoires in COVID-19. Study in general: COVID-19 samples collected from the United States, Italy and Spain covered acute and convalescent phases. PBMCs, B-cell-depleted T cells, or T cells were the source of the cDNA or gDNA that made up the material.

The ends lost 5 bases at V and 1 base at J; junction bases unmatched: 13. Germline V lookup: CDR1 SEHNR, CDR2 FQNEAQ (reference sequence). The CDR3 loop spans 18 amino acids. Original analysis: Researchers report that nucleated cell counts were estimated from reference gene primer amplification. The repertoire was sequenced with immunoSEQ multiplex PCR; TCRdb's copy has only in-frame clones and lacks some. That table furnishes V, J and clone size, whereas the DNA furnished D and trimming. The repertoire holds about 60,000 clones, with roughly three quarters as singletons. This rearrangement joins TRBV7-9 to TRBJ2-7; TRBD2 matches at 11 bases. This clonotype originated in a man in his fifties with active or convalescent COVID-19. Sequenced input: peripheral blood. This chain's CDR3 is CASSKWASGRRTSYEQYF. The CDR3 coding sequence is TGTGCCAGCAGCAAATGGGCTAGCGGGAGGCGCACTTCCTACGAGCAGTACTTC.